The 6 T cell receptor beta chains in this list originate from one sample, sequenced in a study of cytomegalovirus exposure and HLA in healthy donors. Measured with immunoSEQ multiplex PCR; TCRdb has only the in-frame clones, and not every one. The table lists about 130,000 clones, roughly 91% of them singletons, with around 3.4% in the top ten. The sample taken for sequencing was PBMCs. These receptors all stem from a man aged 30 to 39 in good health and CMV-seronegative.

V gene TRBV4-3 combines with J gene TRBJ1-2; TRBD1 matches 8 bases. The germline V gene has CDR1 LGHNA and CDR2 YSLEER. CDR3 size: 16 residues. After removal of 3 bases from V and 3 bases from J, the junction contained 9 bases not matched to a gene. In nucleotides, the CDR3 is TGCGCCAGCAGCCACGGAGGACAGGGTAGGGACTATGGCTACACCTTC. It encodes CASSHGGQGRDYGYTF.

This clone has more than one count but fewer than ten. The genes are TRBV16 and TRBJ2-7; TRBD2 is a possible D gene (5 bases). This CDR3 has 15 residues. Germline values: CDR1 KGHSY, CDR2 FQNENV. V was shortened by 2 bases and J by 3 bases, with 14 bases between the two germline ends. This CDR3 reads CASSQGSRANYEQYF. Written as DNA, the CDR3 is TGTGCCAGCAGCCAAGGTTCGCGGGCCAACTACGAGCAGTACTTC.

The chain joins TRBV5-6 to TRBJ2-1; D perhaps matches TRBD1 (5 bases). Trimming stripped 2 bases from V and 3 bases from J, with 12 bases between. Germline values: CDR1 SGHDT, CDR2 YYEEEE. The CDR3 runs to 15 residues. This CDR3 is CASSFQQGVYNEQFF. The CDR3 bases are TGTGCCAGCAGCTTTCAGCAAGGGGTCTACAATGAGCAGTTCTTC.

The genes are TRBV6-6 and TRBJ2-3, with a tentative D call TRBD2 (6 bases). Trimming cost V 0 bases and J 6 bases, with 10 bases left between them. The CDR3 runs 14 residues. Germline V gives CDR1 MNHNY, CDR2 SVGAGI (reference sequence). The CDR3: CASSYSSGRDTQYF. The CDR3 DNA reads TGTGCCAGCAGTTACTCCTCGGGGAGGGATACGCAGTATTTT.

This CDR3 is CASSLQENTEAFF. CDR3 coding DNA: TGTGCCAGCAGTCTACAGGAGAACACTGAAGCTTTCTTT. This chain links TRBV2 with TRBJ1-1; possible D gene TRBD1, 5 bases. The CDR3 loop spans 13 amino acids. In germline, CDR1 is SNHLY, CDR2 FYNNEI. Trimming stripped 5 bases from V and 1 base from J, with 8 bases between.

The chain uses TRBV7-2 and TRBJ2-1, with a tentative D call TRBD1 (6 bases). CDR3 length: 16 amino acids. Germline assignment: CDR1 SGHTA and CDR2 FQGNSA. V was pared by 0 bases and J by 2 bases, with 11 bases between. The CDR3 DNA reads TGTGCCAGCAGCTTAGCGGGGGCTCTGCCCTACAATGAGCAGTTCTTC. This sequence encodes CASSLAGALPYNEQFF.